The 7 T cell receptor beta chains presented below share a single source sample, sequenced in a study of blood T cells in healthy people across ages. A second PCR, run for about 7 to 11 cycles, used a sample-barcoded 5' primer plus a J-beta primer mix. TCRdb processed the 5' RACE reads anew with MiXCR; each CDR3 protein has one entry. The table includes roughly 1,000,000 distinct CDR3 sequences, roughly 24% detected once. These sequences were also reported in another study, on T cells of mothers and their children.

Specimen: blood. The receptors were gathered from a girl aged 2-10 years in good health.

Only a few counts were recorded for this clonotype. The chain employs TRBV2 and TRBJ2-3; D perhaps matches TRBD2 (5 bases). Germline V gives CDR1 SNHLY, CDR2 FYNNEI. Deletions cut 8 bases from V and 2 bases from J, with 8 bases between. This CDR3 spans 12 amino acids. CDR3 amino acids: CASGGDTDTQYF. For the CDR3, the DNA is TGTGCCAGCGGAGGAGACACAGATACGCAGTATTTT.

The chain employs TRBV12-3 or TRBV12-4 and TRBJ1-4, with D perhaps matching TRBD1 (5 bases). The ends were cut back, 6 bases at V and 8 bases at J, with 16 bases in the middle. The CDR3 is 14 residues long. The CDR3 reads CASRHGTWREKLFF. The DNA of the CDR3 is TGTGCCAGCAGGCACGGGACCTGGAGGGAAAAACTGTTTTTT.

This clonotype was counted a few times. The rearrangement uses TRBV18 and TRBJ2-3; D possibly corresponds to TRBD2 (5 bases). V was clipped by 3 bases and J by 7 bases, with 8 bases between them. This CDR3 has 12 amino acids. From germline, CDR1 is KGHSH and CDR2 LQKENI. DNA for the CDR3: TGTGCCAGCTCACCCGGGGATCATACGCAGTATTTT. Its translation is CASSPGDHTQYF.

The CDR3 region is CSAIIPGLAYNEQFF. The CDR3 DNA reads TGCAGTGCTATAATACCGGGACTAGCCTACAATGAGCAGTTCTTC. The V and J genes are TRBV20-1 and TRBJ2-1; 8 bases match TRBD2. From germline, CDR1 is DFQATT and CDR2 SNEGSKA (reference sequence). The length of the CDR3 is 15 residues. V was clipped by 4 bases and J by 2 bases; unmatched bases: 7.

This chain connects TRBV28 to TRBJ1-1, with D unclear. Between the trimmed V and J ends, which lost 5 bases and 1 base, there was a span of 11 bases. CDR3 length: 14 amino acids. CDR1 and CDR2 from the germline V gene are MDHEN and SYDVKM. CDR3 sequence reads: CASSPKTENTEAFF. The CDR3 region has the DNA TGTGCCAGCAGTCCCAAGACCGAGAACACTGAAGCTTTCTTT.

The genes are TRBV25-1 and TRBJ1-1; 9 bases align to TRBD1. J gave up 5 bases and V 7 bases, and 11 bases lay outside the gene matches. Per germline, CDR1 MGHDK and CDR2 SYGVNS. The CDR3 sequence is 15 residues long. CDR3 region: CASKEGTGLLTEAFF. In DNA form, the CDR3 reads TGTGCCAGCAAAGAGGGGACAGGGCTTCTGACTGAAGCTTTCTTT.

The chain employs TRBV29-1 and TRBJ1-2; the D gene is possibly TRBD1 (6 bases). CDR3 length: 12 amino acids. The germline gives CDR1 SQVTM, CDR2 ANQGSEA. V was clipped by 6 bases and J by 4 bases, with 12 bases between them. CDR3 in DNA: TGCAGCGTACCACAGGGAGCCTATGGCTACACCTTC. This encodes CSVPQGAYGYTF.